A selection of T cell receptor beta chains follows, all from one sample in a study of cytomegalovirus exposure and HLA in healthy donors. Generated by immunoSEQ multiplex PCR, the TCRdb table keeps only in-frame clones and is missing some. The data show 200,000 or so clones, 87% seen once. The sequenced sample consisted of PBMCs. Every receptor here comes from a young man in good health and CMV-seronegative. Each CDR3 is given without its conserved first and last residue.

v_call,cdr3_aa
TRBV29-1,SVATGVGNEQF
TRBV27,ASSLLPGGNYEQY
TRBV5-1,ASSRTTGANQPQH
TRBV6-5,ASAAGGRIETQY
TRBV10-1,ASKPGLYYEQY
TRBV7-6,ASSSNTYSGNTIY
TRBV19,ASSIVRTQGQPQH
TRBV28,ASSNPGQGIYGYT
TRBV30,AWSGGTSVNEQF
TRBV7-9,ASSSDRAFTYEQY
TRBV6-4,ASSRGGNTEAF
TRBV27,ASSLRQRTNTGELF
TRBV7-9,ASSSSGTVKAEAF
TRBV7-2,ASSSLVASGGAPETQY
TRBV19,ASLRDRTSGANVLT
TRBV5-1,ASSLRGRDTDTQY
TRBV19,ASSMVPRGEAF
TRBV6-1,ASSDRTGEEKLF
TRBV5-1,ASSLVVGGGSGANVLT
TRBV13,ASSSKGQGLTGELF
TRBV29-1,SAGPGGSGANVLT
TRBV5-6,ASSLVRGNYGYT
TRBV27,ASRIDRANTEAF
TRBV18,ASSPRGQGNGGTEAF
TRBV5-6,ASSLAASGGRRETQY
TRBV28,ASSWGQGNGYT
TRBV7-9,SSSLPGQGKGGYT
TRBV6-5,ASSQRRFTEAF
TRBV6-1,ASSEGRVYDEQY
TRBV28,ASSFGAGYGYT
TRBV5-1,ASTQSVGSGTQY
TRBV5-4,ASSYSGGAPDTQY
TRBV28,ASSFRYTGELF
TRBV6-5,ASSKDRARNSPLH
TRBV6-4,ATARDGQGGRDTEAF
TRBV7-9,ASSLVDTGANVLT
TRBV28,ASGAGVRTGELF
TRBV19,ASTMGGLGSPGELF
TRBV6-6,ASRARGQINQPQH
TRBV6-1,ASSGGGQGFHNEKLF